This T cell receptor delta chain was identified during a study of gamma-delta chains in newborns, infants, children. About the research overall: Innate gammadelta T cells reportedly expand polyclonally right after birth, driven by microbial exposure, per the title.

TCRdb redid clone calling on the reads using CATT. This repertoire shows 6,500 to 8,500 delta-chain clones, around 11% found once; its top ten account for around 7.5%. CDR1 GEAIGNYY and CDR2 EKD come from the germline V gene. Trimming removed 0 bases from V and 0 bases from J, with 7 bases in between. This CDR3 region has 14 residues. This clone has a handful of counts. This could be a read error, since a much larger clone is one nucleotide away. J is TRDJ1 and V is TRDV2; perhaps TRDD3 as D (6 bases). Input material: blood. This TCR was recovered from a child who was a newborn, infant or young child, either healthy, febrile or measles-vaccinated (not recorded which). The CDR3 sequence: CACDTMGDTDKLIF. CDR3 DNA: TGTGCCTGTGACACCATGGGGGACACCGATAAACTCATCTTT.